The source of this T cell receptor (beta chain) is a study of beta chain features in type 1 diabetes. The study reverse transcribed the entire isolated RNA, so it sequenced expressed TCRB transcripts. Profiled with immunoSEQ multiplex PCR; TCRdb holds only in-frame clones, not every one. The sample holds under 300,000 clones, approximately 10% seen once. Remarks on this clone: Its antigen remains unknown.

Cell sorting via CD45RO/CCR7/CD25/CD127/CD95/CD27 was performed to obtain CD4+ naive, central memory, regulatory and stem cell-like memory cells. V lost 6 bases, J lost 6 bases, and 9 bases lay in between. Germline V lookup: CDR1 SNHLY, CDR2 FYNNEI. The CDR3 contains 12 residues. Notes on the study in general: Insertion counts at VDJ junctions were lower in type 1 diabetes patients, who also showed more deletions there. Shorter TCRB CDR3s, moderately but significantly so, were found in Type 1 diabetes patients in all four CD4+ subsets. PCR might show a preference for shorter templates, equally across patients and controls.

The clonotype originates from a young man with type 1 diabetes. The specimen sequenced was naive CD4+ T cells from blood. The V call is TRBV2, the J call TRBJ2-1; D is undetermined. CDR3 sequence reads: CASSDNSNEQFF. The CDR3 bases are TGTGCCAGCAGCGATAACAGCAATGAGCAGTTCTTC.